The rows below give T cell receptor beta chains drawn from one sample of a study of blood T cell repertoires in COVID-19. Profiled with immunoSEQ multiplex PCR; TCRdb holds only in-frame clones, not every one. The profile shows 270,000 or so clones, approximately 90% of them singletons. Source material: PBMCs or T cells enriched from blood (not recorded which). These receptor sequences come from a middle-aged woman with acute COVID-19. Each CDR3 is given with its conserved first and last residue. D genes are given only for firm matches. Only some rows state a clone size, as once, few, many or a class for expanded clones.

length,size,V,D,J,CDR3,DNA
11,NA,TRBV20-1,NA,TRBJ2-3,CSVDRTDTQYF,TGCAGTGTTGACAGGACAGATACGCAGTATTTT
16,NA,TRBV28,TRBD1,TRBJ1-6,CASSLTGVGKNSPLHF,TGTGCCAGCAGCCTTACAGGGGTCGGGAAAAATTCACCCCTCCACTTT
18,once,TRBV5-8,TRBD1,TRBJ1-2,CASSYVNILGQAYYGYTF,TGTGCCAGCAGTTACGTCAACATACTGGGACAGGCTTACTATGGCTACACCTTC
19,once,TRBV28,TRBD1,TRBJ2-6,CASSQATGAPFSGANVLTF,TGTGCCAGCAGCCAAGCCACAGGGGCTCCTTTCTCTGGGGCCAACGTCCTGACTTTC
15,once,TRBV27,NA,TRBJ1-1,CASSPGGVGRTEAFF,TGTGCCAGCAGCCCCGGAGGGGTGGGAAGGACTGAAGCTTTCTTT
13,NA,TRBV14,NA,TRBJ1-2,CASSRQGNYGYTF,TGTGCCAGCAGCCGGCAGGGTAACTATGGCTACACCTTC
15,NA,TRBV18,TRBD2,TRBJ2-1,CASSLLAGVDNEQFF,TGTGCCAGCTCACTCCTAGCGGGAGTCGACAATGAGCAGTTCTTC
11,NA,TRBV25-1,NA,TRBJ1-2,CASSAGYGYTF,TGTGCCAGCAGTGCAGGCTATGGCTACACCTTC
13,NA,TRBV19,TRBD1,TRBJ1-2,CAIRTGTIGGYTF,TGTGCCATTAGGACAGGGACCATCGGCGGCTACACCTTC
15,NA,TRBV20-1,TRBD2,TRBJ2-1,CSASRLAGGRNEQFF,TGCAGTGCAAGTCGACTAGCGGGAGGGAGAAATGAGCAGTTCTTC
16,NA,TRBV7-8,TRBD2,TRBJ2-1,CASSWTGTSGLLEQFF,TGTGCCAGCAGCTGGACCGGGACTAGCGGGCTACTAGAGCAGTTCTTC
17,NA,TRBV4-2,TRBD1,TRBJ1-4,CASSQRGGATTNEKLFF,TGTGCCAGCAGCCAGCGAGGGGGCGCGACAACTAATGAAAAACTGTTTTTT
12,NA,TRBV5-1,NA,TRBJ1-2,CASSRTEGGYTF,TGCGCCAGCAGCCGGACAGAGGGGGGCTACACCTTC
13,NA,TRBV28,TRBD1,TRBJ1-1,CASSFWTGSEAFF,TGTGCCAGCAGTTTTTGGACAGGGAGCGAAGCTTTCTTT
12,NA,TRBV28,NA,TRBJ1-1,CASSLSRTEAFF,TGTGCCAGCAGCCTTAGTCGGACTGAAGCTTTCTTT
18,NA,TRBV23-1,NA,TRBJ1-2,CASSQSGCRGLISYGYTF,TGCGCCAGCAGTCAATCTGGGTGTAGGGGTTTGATTTCCTATGGCTACACCTTC
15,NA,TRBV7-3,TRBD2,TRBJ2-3,CASSPQSGSLDTQYF,TGTGCCAGCAGCCCTCAGAGCGGGAGTCTAGATACGCAGTATTTT
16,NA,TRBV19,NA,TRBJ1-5,CASSSPWRGWDQPQHF,TGTGCCAGTAGTAGCCCCTGGCGGGGCTGGGATCAGCCCCAGCATTTT